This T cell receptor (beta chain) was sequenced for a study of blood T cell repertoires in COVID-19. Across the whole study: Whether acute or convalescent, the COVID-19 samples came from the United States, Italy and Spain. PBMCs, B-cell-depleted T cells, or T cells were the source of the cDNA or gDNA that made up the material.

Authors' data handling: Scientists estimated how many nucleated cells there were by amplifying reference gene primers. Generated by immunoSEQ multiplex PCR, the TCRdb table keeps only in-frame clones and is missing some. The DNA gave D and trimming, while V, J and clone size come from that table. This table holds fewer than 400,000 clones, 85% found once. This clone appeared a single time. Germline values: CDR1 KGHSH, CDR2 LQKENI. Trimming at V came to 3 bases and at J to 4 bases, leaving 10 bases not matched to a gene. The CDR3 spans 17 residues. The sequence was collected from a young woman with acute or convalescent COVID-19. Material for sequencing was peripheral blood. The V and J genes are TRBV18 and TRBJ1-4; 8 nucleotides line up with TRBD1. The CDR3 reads CASSPPVQGDFNEKLFF. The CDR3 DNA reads TGTGCCAGCTCACCCCCGGTACAGGGGGACTTTAATGAAAAACTGTTTTTT.